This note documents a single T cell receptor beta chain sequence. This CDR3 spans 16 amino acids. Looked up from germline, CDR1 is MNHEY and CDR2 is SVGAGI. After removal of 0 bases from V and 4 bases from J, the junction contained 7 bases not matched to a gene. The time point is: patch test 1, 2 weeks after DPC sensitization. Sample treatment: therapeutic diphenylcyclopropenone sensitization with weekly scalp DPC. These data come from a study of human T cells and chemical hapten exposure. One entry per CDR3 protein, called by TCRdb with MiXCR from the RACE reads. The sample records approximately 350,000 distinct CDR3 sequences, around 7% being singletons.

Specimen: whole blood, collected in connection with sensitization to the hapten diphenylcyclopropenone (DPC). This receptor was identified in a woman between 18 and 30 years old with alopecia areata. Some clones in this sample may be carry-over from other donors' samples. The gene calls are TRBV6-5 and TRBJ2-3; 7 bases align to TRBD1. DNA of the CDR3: TGTGCCAGCAGTTACTCGCCGGGACAGAGGGCAGATACGCAGTATTTT. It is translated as CASSYSPGQRADTQYF.